This TCR beta chain was observed in a study of T cell repertoires in cytomegalovirus infection. In its sample, this clonotype was seen a few times. Its antigen is unidentified. One entry per CDR3 protein results from TCRdb running MiXCR on the reads. The sample contains around 130,000 distinct CDR3 sequences, under 30% of which appear only once. The V segment lost 2 bases and the J segment 0 bases; nucleotides outside the gene matches: 6. Germline V gene lookup returns CDR1 MNHEY and CDR2 SMNVEV (reference sequence). This CDR3 contains 17 residues. Sample: PBMCs, sequenced either directly or after in vitro stimulation (not recorded which). This chain uses TRBV27 with TRBJ2-2; 7 nucleotides agree with TRBD2. This clonotype was sampled from a human donor in good health (CMV status not recorded). Some clones in this sample may be carry-over from other donors' samples. CDR3 bases: TGTGCCAGCAGTTTAATTGGTCTAGCGGCGAACACCGGGGAGCTGTTTTTT. It codes for CASSLIGLAANTGELFF.